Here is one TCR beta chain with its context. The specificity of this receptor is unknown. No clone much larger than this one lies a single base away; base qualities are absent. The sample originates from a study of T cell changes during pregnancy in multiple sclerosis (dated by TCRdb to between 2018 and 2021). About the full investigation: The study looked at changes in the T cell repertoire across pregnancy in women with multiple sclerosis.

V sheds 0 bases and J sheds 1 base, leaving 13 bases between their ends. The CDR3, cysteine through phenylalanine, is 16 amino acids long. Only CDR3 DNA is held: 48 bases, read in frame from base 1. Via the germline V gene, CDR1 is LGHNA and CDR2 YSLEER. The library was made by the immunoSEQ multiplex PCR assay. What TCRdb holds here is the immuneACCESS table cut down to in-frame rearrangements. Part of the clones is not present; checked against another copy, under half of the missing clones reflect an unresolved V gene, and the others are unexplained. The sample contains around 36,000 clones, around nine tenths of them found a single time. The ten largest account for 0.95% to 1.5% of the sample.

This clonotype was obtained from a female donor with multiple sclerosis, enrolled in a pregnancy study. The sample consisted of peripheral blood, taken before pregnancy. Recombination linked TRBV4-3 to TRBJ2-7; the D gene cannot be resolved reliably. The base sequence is TGCGCCAGCAGCCAAGATCTGGGCCACAATTCCTACGAGCAGTACTTC. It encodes CASSQDLGHNSYEQYF.